The entry that follows covers one T cell receptor beta chain sequence. What it recognizes is unknown. This specimen belongs to a study of cytomegalovirus exposure and HLA in healthy donors. At the level of the study: Among 398 genotyped donors, about 85% fell in the Caucasian-associated ancestry cluster.

Primers included in the PCR were 60 Vbeta and 13 Jbeta primers. Produced via immunoSEQ multiplex PCR; TCRdb's table is partial and in-frame only. The profile shows 110,000 to 150,000 clones, roughly 10% of them singletons. Germline CDR1 and CDR2: SGDLS and YYNGEE. This CDR3 comprises 18 residues. V shed 3 bases, J shed 12 bases, and the junction held 26 bases outside the gene matches. General observations from the study: Per a prior analysis, the majority of TCR beta V segments were productive roughly 87% or roughly 30% of the time. Upon later analysis, HLA-associated TCR beta chains proved more clonally expanded than other, equally common chains.

V is TRBV9 and J is TRBJ1-2; 7 positions match TRBD1. Sequenced sample: PBMCs. The sequence derives from a man aged 50 to 60 in good health and CMV-seronegative. CDR3 region: CASSAVRGNRDSRSLDTF. In DNA form, the CDR3 reads TGTGCCAGCAGCGCCGTAAGGGGGAACCGGGACAGCCGTTCGTTGGACACCTTC.